This T cell receptor beta chain originates from a study of T cells after yellow fever vaccination. This CDR3 is 15 amino acids long. Per the germline V gene, CDR1 is SGHDT and CDR2 is YYEEEE. Using its own MiXCR run on the 5' RACE reads, TCRdb lists one record per CDR3 protein. The sample lists 150,000 to 200,000 distinct CDR3 sequences; about a tenth were seen once. Material: CD8+ T cells sorted from PBMCs, obtained 45 days after the yellow fever booster vaccination. V and J are TRBV5-6 and TRBJ2-7; D ambiguous. This clonotype originated in a man between 18 and 29 years old who received the YFV17D yellow fever vaccine. The CDR3 DNA follows: TGTGCCTGCAGCTGGACCGGCATCCTCCCCAGGTCCTGCTTCGTC. It translates to CACSWTGILPRSCFV.